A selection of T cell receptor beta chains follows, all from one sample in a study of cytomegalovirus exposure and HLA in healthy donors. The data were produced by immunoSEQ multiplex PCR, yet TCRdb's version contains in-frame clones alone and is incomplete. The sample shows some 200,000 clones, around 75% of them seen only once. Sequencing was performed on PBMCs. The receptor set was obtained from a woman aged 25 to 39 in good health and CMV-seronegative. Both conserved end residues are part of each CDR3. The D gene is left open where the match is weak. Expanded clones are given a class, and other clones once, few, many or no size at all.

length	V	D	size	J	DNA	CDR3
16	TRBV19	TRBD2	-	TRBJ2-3	TGTGCCAGTAGTATGACTAGCGTCAAAGGGGCAGATACGCAGTATTTT	CASSMTSVKGADTQYF
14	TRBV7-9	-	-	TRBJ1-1	TGTGCCAGCAGCTTTCGGGGGGTGCTCACTGAAGCTTTCTTT	CASSFRGVLTEAFF
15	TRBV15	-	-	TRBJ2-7	TGTGCCACCAGCAGAGGGACAGAAGTTCTCTACGAGCAGTACTTC	CATSRGTEVLYEQYF
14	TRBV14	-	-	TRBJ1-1	TGTGCCAGCAGCCCCAACAGGTTGAACACTGAAGCTTTCTTT	CASSPNRLNTEAFF
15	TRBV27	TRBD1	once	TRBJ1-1	TGTGCCAGCAGTTTAGGGGTCGGGACAGGGACTGAAGCTTTCTTT	CASSLGVGTGTEAFF
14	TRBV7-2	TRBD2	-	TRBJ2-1	TGTGCCAGCAGCTTAGCGGGACTAGGGAATGAGCAGTTCTTC	CASSLAGLGNEQFF
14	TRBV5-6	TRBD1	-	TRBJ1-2	TGTGCCAGCAGCGCCTGGGACAGTACTTATGGCTACACCTTC	CASSAWDSTYGYTF
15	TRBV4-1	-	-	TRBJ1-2	TGCGCCAGCAGCCCCCCCCTTACCGGGACACGTGGCTACACCTTC	CASSPPLTGTRGYTF
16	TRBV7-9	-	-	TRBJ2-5	TGTGCCAGCAGCCCCCGGGTAGCCACGTACCAAGAGACCCAGTACTTC	CASSPRVATYQETQYF
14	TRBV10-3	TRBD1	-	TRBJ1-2	TGTGCCATCAGTGAAGACAGGGTCTATGGAGGCTACACCTTC	CAISEDRVYGGYTF
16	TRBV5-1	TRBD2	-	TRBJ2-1	TGCGCCAGCAGCTTCGAAGCGGGAGGTACCTACAATGAGCAGTTCTTC	CASSFEAGGTYNEQFF
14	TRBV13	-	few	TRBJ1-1	TGTGCCAGCAGCTTAGTCCAGGGGAACACTGAAGCTTTCTTT	CASSLVQGNTEAFF
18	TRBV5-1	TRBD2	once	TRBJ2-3	TGCGCCAGCAGCTTCCCTCCGATAGCGGGGGACAGCACAGATACGCAGTATTTT	CASSFPPIAGDSTDTQYF
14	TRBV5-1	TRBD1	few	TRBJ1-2	TGCGCCAGCAGCTTTGGCGGGACAGGGTCTGGCTACACCTTC	CASSFGGTGSGYTF
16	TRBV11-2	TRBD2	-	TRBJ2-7	TGTGCCAGCAGCTTAGATAGGCTAGCGGGGGCGGTCGAGCAGTACTTC	CASSLDRLAGAVEQYF
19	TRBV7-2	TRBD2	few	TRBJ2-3	TGTGCCAGCAGCTTAGCTGGGGGGACTAGCGGGCCCGGTACAGATACGCAGTATTTT	CASSLAGGTSGPGTDTQYF
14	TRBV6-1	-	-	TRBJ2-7	TGTGCCAGCAGTGGACAGGATCCCTCCTACGAGCAGTACTTC	CASSGQDPSYEQYF
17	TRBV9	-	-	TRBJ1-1	TGTGCCAGCAGCTTGGGGGAGGCCCGGCCAGTGAACACTGAAGCTTTCTTT	CASSLGEARPVNTEAFF
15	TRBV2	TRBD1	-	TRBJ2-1	TGTGCCAGCAACCTCCTTTACTCCGTAGGGGGCGAGCAGTTCTTC	CASNLLYSVGGEQFF
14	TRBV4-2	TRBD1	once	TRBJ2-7	TGTGCCAGCAGCCAAGATGCACAGGGGAACGAGCAGTACTTC	CASSQDAQGNEQYF
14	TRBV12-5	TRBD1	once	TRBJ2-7	TGTGCTAGTGGGCCACAGGGGTTACCCTACGAGCAGTACTTC	CASGPQGLPYEQYF
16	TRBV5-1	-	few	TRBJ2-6	TGCGCCAGCAGCGCCGGAGGGGCGGGTGGGGCCAACGTCCTGACTTTC	CASSAGGAGGANVLTF
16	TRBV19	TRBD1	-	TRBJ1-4	TGTGCCAGTAAGGGACAGGGGTCTGCAACTAATGAAAAACTGTTTTTT	CASKGQGSATNEKLFF
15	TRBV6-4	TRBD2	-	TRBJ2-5	TGTGCCAGCAGCGAGAGGGCGGGGGGAATGGAGACCCAGTACTTC	CASSERAGGMETQYF
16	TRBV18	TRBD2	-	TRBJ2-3	TGTGCCAGCTCGCCTACACTAGCGGGAGGCACAGATACGCAGTATTTT	CASSPTLAGGTDTQYF
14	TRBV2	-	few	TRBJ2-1	TGTGCCGGAACACGGGGAAGCTCCTACAATGAGCAGTTCTTC	CAGTRGSSYNEQFF
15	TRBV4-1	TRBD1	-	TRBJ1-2	TGCGCCAGCAGCTTCCGTATTACAGGGGACATAGGCTACACCTTC	CASSFRITGDIGYTF